The 30 T cell receptor beta chains in this list originate from one sample, sequenced in a study of beta chain features in type 1 diabetes. Their specific antigens are unknown. All of the isolated RNA was reverse transcribed, so expressed TCRB transcripts were sequenced. Produced via immunoSEQ multiplex PCR; TCRdb's table is partial and in-frame only. The table includes around 650,000 clones, 9.5% to 15% detected once. Study results and limitations: Moderate but significant shortening of TCRB CDR3s was recorded in all four CD4+ subsets from Type 1 diabetes patients.

Sequences were obtained from naive CD4+ T cells from blood. These TCRs come from a man aged 25 to 40 with type 1 diabetes.

The chain combines TRBV11-2 with TRBJ2-1; 10 bases map to TRBD2. V was clipped by 4 bases and J by 6 bases; unmatched bases: 9. In germline, CDR1 is SGHAT, CDR2 FQNNGV. The CDR3 has 16 amino acids. CDR3 sequence: CASSSRSGGLSNEQFF. CDR3 in DNA: TGTGCCAGCAGCTCCCGTAGCGGGGGGTTATCCAATGAGCAGTTCTTC.

This clone was seen a handful of times. The J gene is TRBJ2-3, the V gene TRBV9, with no clear D. The CDR3 contains 11 residues. Germline V gives CDR1 SGDLS, CDR2 YYNGEE. With 3 bases removed from V and 4 bases from J, the gap between germline ends came to 3 bases. The CDR3 nucleotides read TGTGCCAGCAGCGGGGCAGATACGCAGTATTTT. Translation: CASSGADTQYF.

This chain joins TRBV29-1 and TRBJ2-5; D not resolved. The J call is doubtful: the DNA matches TRBJ2-7 better. Per germline, CDR1 SQVTM and CDR2 ANQGSEA. The CDR3 consists of 15 residues. CDR3 coding DNA: TGCAGCGCCTCGTGGAGATACTCGAGCTCCTACGAGCAGTACTTC. Its protein is CSASWRYSSSYEQYF.

Regarding this clone: The same CDR3 is also encoded by other DNA sequences in this sample. The chain uses TRBV7-2 and TRBJ1-5; no reliable D call. CDR1 is SGHTA, CDR2 FQGNSA, per germline. The CDR3 covers 13 residues. With 0 bases removed from V and 4 bases from J, the gap between germline ends came to 4 bases. CDR3 residues: CASSLALNQPQHF. CDR3 bases: TGTGCCAGCAGCTTAGCCCTAAATCAGCCCCAGCATTTT.

The chain joins TRBV4-2 to TRBJ2-3, with D possibly being TRBD1 or TRBD2 (6 bases each). Germline V gene lookup returns CDR1 LGHNA and CDR2 YNFKEQ. CDR3 length: 13 amino acids. Trimming took 7 bases from V and 5 from J, leaving 13 bases between them. The CDR3 DNA reads as TGTGCCAGCACGGGGGCCGGGATAGATACGCAGTATTTT. Amino acids: CASTGAGIDTQYF.

This clone was detected only a few times. The CDR3 nucleotides are TGTGCCAGCAGCACAGCGGGGGGCGGATTGACCCAGTACTTC. Protein: CASSTAGGGLTQYF. J is TRBJ2-5 and V is TRBV7-3, with 9 nucleotides matching TRBD2. Losses at the gene ends were 5 bases for V and 7 bases for J; bases not matched to a gene: 8. This CDR3 has 14 amino acids. Germline values: CDR1 SGHTA, CDR2 FQGTGA.

The V gene is TRBV4-2, the J gene TRBJ1-1; no firm D call. V dropped 0 bases and J dropped 2 bases, with 7 bases sitting between them. The CDR3 runs 14 residues. CDR1 is LGHNA, CDR2 YNFKEQ, per germline. CDR3 nucleotide sequence: TGTGCCAGCAGCCAAGATGGGCCTAACACTGAAGCTTTCTTT. It translates to CASSQDGPNTEAFF.

The chain joins TRBV7-9 to TRBJ1-1; D unresolved. This CDR3 has 19 residues. From germline, CDR1 is SEHNR and CDR2 FQNEAQ (reference sequence). V was cut by 5 bases and J by 1 base, with 26 bases left in between. CDR3 region: CASSPGRGPYGIENTEAFF. The CDR3, as DNA: TGTGCCAGCAGCCCTGGTAGAGGGCCGTATGGGATCGAGAACACTGAAGCTTTCTTT.

For this clone: Other nucleotide sequences from this sample produce the same CDR3. V usage is TRBV7-2 and J usage is TRBJ2-7; D remains unclear. This CDR3 has 11 amino acids. V was cut by 4 bases and J by 3 bases, with 4 bases left in between. In germline, CDR1 is SGHTA, CDR2 FQGNSA. The CDR3 protein is CASSSFYEQYF. The CDR3 DNA is TGTGCCAGCAGCTCGTTCTACGAGCAGTACTTC.

V usage is TRBV7-2 and J usage is TRBJ1-5; D call uncertain. Germline values: CDR1 SGHTA, CDR2 FQGNSA. This CDR3 has 12 residues. Between the trimmed V and J ends, which lost 5 bases and 9 bases, there was a span of 11 bases. The CDR3 reads CASSPDGMPQHF. The CDR3 region has the DNA TGTGCCAGCAGCCCCGATGGGATGCCCCAGCATTTT. The full variable domain, its missing parts supplied by reference TRBV7-2 and TRBJ1-5, is GAGVSQSPSNKVTEKGKDVELRCDPISGHTALYWYRQSLGQGLEFLIYFQGNSAPDKSGLPSDRFSAERTGGSVSTLTIQRTQQEDSAVYLCASSPDGMPQHFGDGTRLSIL.

V gene TRBV4-3 combines with J gene TRBJ1-1, with 9 bases lining up with TRBD1. This CDR3 is 16 amino acids long. The germline CDR1 and CDR2 sequences are LGHNA and YSLEER. Trimming cost V 4 bases and J 0 bases; bases outside gene matches: 6. CDR3 coding DNA: TGCGCCAGCAGCCTAGCCGGGACAGGGATGAACACTGAAGCTTTCTTT. It yields the protein CASSLAGTGMNTEAFF.

The gene calls are TRBV29-1 and TRBJ2-1; D remains unclear. Germline assignment: CDR1 SQVTM and CDR2 ANQGSEA. The CDR3 is 13 residues long. V shed 6 bases and J shed 4 bases, with 13 bases lying between them. The CDR3 sequence: CSVRRLRYNEQFF. In nucleotides, the CDR3 is TGCAGCGTCCGACGACTGCGATACAATGAGCAGTTCTTC.

This clone appeared a few times. The chain links TRBV7-2 to TRBJ1-2; D may be TRBD1 (6 bases). The CDR3 runs 15 residues. Germline V gene sequence: CDR1 SGHTA, CDR2 FQGNSA. V was shortened by 3 bases and J by 4 bases, with 15 bases between the two germline ends. The CDR3 protein is CASSFGGGDVYGYTF. DNA for the CDR3: TGTGCCAGCAGCTTCGGCGGGGGCGATGTCTATGGCTACACCTTC.

This sequence joins TRBV7-3 and TRBJ2-6; D is uncertain. V lost 0 bases and J lost 12, with 12 bases in between. CDR1 SGHTA and CDR2 FQGTGA come from the germline V gene. CDR3 size: 14 residues. The CDR3 DNA is TGTGCCAGCAGCTTAACATCGGTTCCAGGCGTCCTGACTTTC. Residues: CASSLTSVPGVLTF.

This clone showed up just a few times. This rearrangement joins TRBV13 to TRBJ2-3; 14 bases align to TRBD2. This CDR3 contains 19 residues. Germline CDR1 is PRHDT and CDR2 is FYEKMQ (reference sequence). V was pared by 5 bases and J by 8 bases, with 18 bases of the junction left unmatched. The CDR3 DNA reads TGTGCCAGCAGCATAAATCCTTCCGGGACTAGCGGGGGTGTGTCTACGCAGTATTTT. This gives the protein CASSINPSGTSGGVSTQYF.

The V call is TRBV29-1, the J call TRBJ1-1; 7 positions agree with TRBD1. Germline trimming cut 6 bases from V and 0 bases from J; bases unmatched to any gene: 7. Per germline, CDR1 SQVTM and CDR2 ANQGSEA. The CDR3 is 14 residues long. CDR3 nucleotides: TGCAGCGTCGCTGACAGGGCCCTGAACACTGAAGCTTTCTTT. Translation: CSVADRALNTEAFF.

V gene TRBV7-9 combines with J gene TRBJ1-2; 7 bases are a match to TRBD1. The germline gives CDR1 SEHNR, CDR2 FQNEAQ (reference sequence). Trimming cost V 5 bases and J 3 bases; bases outside gene matches: 9. There are 15 residues in the CDR3. CDR3 DNA: TGTGCCAGCAGCCGTCCGGGACAGACCGACTATGGCTACACCTTC. It codes for CASSRPGQTDYGYTF.

This clone came up a few times. J is TRBJ1-2 and V is TRBV6-5; D is uncertain. The CDR3 has 12 amino acids. V dropped 4 bases and J dropped 10 bases, with 13 bases sitting between them. Germline assignment: CDR1 MNHEY and CDR2 SVGAGI. The CDR3, as DNA: TGTGCCAGCAGTTCACCCGGGGTTTACTACACCTTC. Protein: CASSSPGVYYTF.

V is TRBV7-2 and J is TRBJ2-5, with 9 bases that match TRBD2. The CDR3 runs to 17 residues. Germline V CDR1 and CDR2: SGHTA, FQGNSA. The J segment lost 2 bases and the V segment lost 4 bases, leaving 11 bases of the junction unmatched. DNA of the CDR3: TGTGCCAGCAGCTCTAGCGGGGCTAGCGGGGTACAAGAGACCCAGTACTTC. It encodes CASSSSGASGVQETQYF. The complete variable domain, with remaining parts taken from reference TRBV7-2 and TRBJ2-5, reads GAGVSQSPSNKVTEKGKDVELRCDPISGHTALYWYRQSLGQGLEFLIYFQGNSAPDKSGLPSDRFSAERTGGSVSTLTIQRTQQEDSAVYLCASSSSGASGVQETQYFGPGTRLLVL.

This clone was seen a handful of times. The V gene is TRBV6-1, the J gene TRBJ1-4; D is unresolved. CDR1 is MNHNS and CDR2 is SASEGT in the germline V gene. Trimming cost V 4 bases and J 7 bases, with 13 bases left between them. The CDR3 sequence is 14 residues long. The CDR3 protein is CASSGRQAGEKLFF. The CDR3, as DNA: TGTGCCAGCAGTGGTAGGCAGGCCGGTGAAAAACTGTTTTTT.

This chain joins TRBV5-4 and TRBJ2-5, with 9 nucleotides matching TRBD1. Germline V CDR1 and CDR2: SGHNT, YYREEE (reference sequence). CDR3 length: 15 residues. V trimming: 4 bases; J trimming: 5 bases; junction bases outside the gene matches: 9. The CDR3 sequence is CASSIGQGIGETQYF. CDR3 nucleotides: TGTGCCAGCAGCATCGGACAGGGGATTGGGGAGACCCAGTACTTC.

The chain combines TRBV9 with TRBJ1-3; no clear D. CDR1 and CDR2 from the germline V gene are SGDLS and YYNGEE. The V gene lost 3 bases and the J gene lost 3 bases, with 7 bases spanning the gap. The CDR3 has 13 residues. CDR3 nucleotide sequence: TGTGCCAGCAGCGGGGCCGGTGGAAACACCATATATTTT. The encoded protein is CASSGAGGNTIYF.

The CDR3 sequence: CASSLAGTSGSYEQYF. For the CDR3, the DNA is TGCGCCAGCAGCTTGGCGGGGACTAGCGGCTCCTACGAGCAGTACTTC. The chain employs TRBV5-1 and TRBJ2-7, with 11 bases fitting TRBD2. With 0 bases clipped from V and 0 bases from J, the junction kept 2 bases outside the gene matches. The CDR3 has 16 amino acids. Germline CDR1 and CDR2: SGHRS and YFSETQ.

The chain has TRBV2 and TRBJ2-4; D call uncertain. CDR1 and CDR2 (germline): SNHLY, FYNNEI. The V end was cut by 2 bases, the J end by 8 bases, with 4 bases between. The CDR3 extends over 11 amino acids. Here the CDR3 DNA reads TGTGCCAGCAGTGAAAGAGACATTCAGTACTTC. Protein: CASSERDIQYF.

This clone was counted a few times. The V and J genes are TRBV9 and TRBJ2-7; perhaps TRBD2 as D (6 bases). There are 12 residues in the CDR3. The V gene's germline CDR1 is SGDLS and CDR2 YYNGEE. The V gene lost 4 bases and the J gene lost 7 bases, with 12 bases spanning the gap. In nucleotides, the CDR3 is TGTGCCAGCAGCCCACCGGAGGGGGAGCAGTACTTC. Translation: CASSPPEGEQYF.

The chain links TRBV19 to TRBJ1-2, with no clear D. The V gene lost 0 bases and the J gene lost 8 bases, with 19 bases spanning the gap. The CDR3 is made up of 16 amino acids. Germline assignment: CDR1 LNHDA and CDR2 SQIVND (reference sequence). The CDR3 nucleotides read TGTGCCAGTAGTATAGACCTGTCCCTAACCCGTTACGGCTACACCTTC. Protein product: CASSIDLSLTRYGYTF. Using reference TRBV19 and TRBJ1-2 for the parts outside the CDR3, the full variable domain is DGGITQSPKYLFRKEGQNVTLSCEQNLNHDAMYWYRQDPGQGLRLIYYSQIVNDFQKGDIAEGYSVSREKKESFPLTVTSAQKNPTAFYLCASSIDLSLTRYGYTFGSGTRLTVV.

This clone was counted a few times. The CDR3 reads CSVVPSRGGREQFF. In DNA form, the CDR3 reads TGCAGCGTGGTTCCATCCAGGGGCGGGAGGGAGCAGTTCTTC. The chain combines TRBV29-1 with TRBJ2-1, with TRBD2 matching 8 bases. With 6 bases clipped from V and 10 bases from J, the junction kept 14 bases outside the gene matches. This CDR3 is built from 14 residues. Germline V gives CDR1 SQVTM, CDR2 ANQGSEA.

The CDR3 bases are TGTGCCAGCAGTCCTCGTCCAGGCCGAGCTTTCTTT. Its protein is CASSPRPGRAFF. The V call is TRBV27, the J call TRBJ1-1; D gene uncertain. Germline loops: CDR1 MNHEY, CDR2 SMNVEV (reference sequence). Trimming removed 5 bases at V and 10 bases at J, with 14 bases between. The CDR3 has 12 amino acids.

In this sample, this clone turned up a few times. This CDR3 reads CASDAGGIQETQYF. The CDR3 coding sequence is TGCGCCAGCGACGCTGGGGGGATACAAGAGACCCAGTACTTC. This chain links TRBV5-1 with TRBJ2-5; D is possibly TRBD2 (6 bases). CDR3 length equals 14 residues. Germline lookup yields CDR1 SGHRS and CDR2 YFSETQ. V lost 7 bases to trimming and J lost 2 bases, with 15 bases between them.

This clone has a handful of counts. The chain joins TRBV9 to TRBJ2-1; TRBD1 might be the D (6 bases). V was trimmed by 2 bases and J by 0 bases, leaving 12 bases between them. Germline values: CDR1 SGDLS, CDR2 YYNGEE. The CDR3 has 16 amino acids. The CDR3 region is CASSVLTGSSYNEQFF. The CDR3 DNA is TGTGCCAGCAGCGTTCTGACAGGTAGCTCCTACAATGAGCAGTTCTTC.